The text below deals with one T cell receptor (beta chain). Naive CD8 populations comprised CD45RO-negative cells positively selected for CCR7, excluding terminally differentiated effector memory CD45RA+ cells. Only Caucasian adults living in Nashville, Tennessee served as donors. Several immunoSEQ plates received, in even portions, the genomic DNA of each subset. Each sorted subset replicate got 200 ng genomic DNA, roughly 27,000 genomes. Data came from immunoSEQ multiplex PCR; TCRdb stores just in-frame clones and leaves some out. The sample includes some 2.1 million clones, approximately 94% of them seen just once. The data are from a study of shared clonotypes between healthy human individuals. Study-wide background: For every donor, three CD4 naive, three CD4 memory, two CD8 naive and one CD8 memory plates were used.

Germline CDR1 reads LGHNA; CDR2 reads YNFKEQ. With 4 bases clipped from V and 2 bases from J, the junction kept 7 bases outside the gene matches. The CDR3 has 15 amino acids. The material sequenced was naive CD8+ T cells sorted from blood. The receptor's source is a man aged 18 to 35 in good health. The chain combines TRBV4-2 with TRBJ2-7; 8 nucleotides line up with TRBD2. CDR3 nucleotides: TGTGCCAGCAGCCTTTCACTAGCGGATACCTACGAGCAGTACTTC. Translated, it gives CASSLSLADTYEQYF.